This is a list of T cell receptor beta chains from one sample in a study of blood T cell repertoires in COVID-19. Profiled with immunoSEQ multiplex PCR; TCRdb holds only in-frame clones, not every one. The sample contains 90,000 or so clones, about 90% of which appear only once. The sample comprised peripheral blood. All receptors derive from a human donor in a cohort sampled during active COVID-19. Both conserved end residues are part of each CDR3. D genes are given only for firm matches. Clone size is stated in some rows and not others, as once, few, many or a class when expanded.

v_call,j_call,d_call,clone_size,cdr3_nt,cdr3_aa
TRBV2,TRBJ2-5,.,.,TGTGCCAGCATTGGGCTACGGGAGACCCAGTACTTC,CASIGLRETQYF
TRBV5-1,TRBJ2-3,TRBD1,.,TGCGCCAGCAGCTTGACAGGGGCCAGCACAGATACGCAGTATTTT,CASSLTGASTDTQYF
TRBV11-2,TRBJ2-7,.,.,TGTGCCAGCAGCTTAACGGGTGGATACGAGCAGTACTTC,CASSLTGGYEQYF
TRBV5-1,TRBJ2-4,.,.,TGCGCCAGCAGTCCGGGTCCGGACAGAGAAAACATTCAGTACTTC,CASSPGPDRENIQYF
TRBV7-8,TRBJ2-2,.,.,TGTGCCAGCAGCTTCGCGAACACCGGGGAGCTGTTTTTT,CASSFANTGELFF
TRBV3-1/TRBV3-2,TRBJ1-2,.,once,TGTGCCAGCAGCCAAGAGGGGGCTTCTAACTATGGCTACACCTTC,CASSQEGASNYGYTF
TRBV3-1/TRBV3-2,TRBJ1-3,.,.,TGTGCCAGCAGCCCCGTCTCTGGAAACACCATATATTTT,CASSPVSGNTIYF
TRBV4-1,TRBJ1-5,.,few,TGCGCCAGCAGCCAAGTTCAGACAGCCTTTCAACGTCAGCCCCAGCATTTT,CASSQVQTAFQRQPQHF
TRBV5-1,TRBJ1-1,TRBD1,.,TGCGCCAGCAGCGCCCGACAGGGTTTTAGCACTGAAGCTTTCTTT,CASSARQGFSTEAFF
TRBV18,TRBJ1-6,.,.,TGTGCCAGCTCACCAGGCAGTAGCTCACCCCTCCACTTT,CASSPGSSSPLHF
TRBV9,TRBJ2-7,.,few,TGTGCCAGCAGCGTAGAGGGGCGGTACGAGCAGTACTTC,CASSVEGRYEQYF
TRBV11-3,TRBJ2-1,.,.,TGTGCCAGCAGCTCAAGACAACAGGGTCTTAGGCACAATGAGCAGTTCTTC,CASSSRQQGLRHNEQFF
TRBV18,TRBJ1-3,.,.,TGTGCCAGCTCACCCGGGACAAAAGGAAACACCATATATTTT,CASSPGTKGNTIYF
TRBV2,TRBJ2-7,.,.,TGTGCCAGCAGATTGAGGGTCGGGCAGTACTTC,CASRLRVGQYF
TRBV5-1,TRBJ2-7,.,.,TGCGCCAGCAGCATCGCCTACGAGCAGTACTTC,CASSIAYEQYF
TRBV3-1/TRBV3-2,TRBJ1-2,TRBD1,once,TGTGCCAGCAGCCTGAAAGACAGGGTTCCGGCAGCTGACTATGGCTACACCTTC,CASSLKDRVPAADYGYTF
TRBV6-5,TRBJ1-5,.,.,TGTGCCAGCAGTTCGGTTTCGGGTGGTCCTAATCAGCCCCAGCATTTT,CASSSVSGGPNQPQHF
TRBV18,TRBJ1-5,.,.,TGTGCCAGCTCACCACAAGGGAACAGGCGCCAGCCCCAGCATTTT,CASSPQGNRRQPQHF
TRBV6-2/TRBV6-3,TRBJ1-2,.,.,TGTGCCAGCAGTTATGGACACACCGCAGGCTATGGCTACACCTTC,CASSYGHTAGYGYTF
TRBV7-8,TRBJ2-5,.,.,TGTGCCAGCAGCTTAGGCGGGGTGGAGACCCAGTACTTC,CASSLGGVETQYF
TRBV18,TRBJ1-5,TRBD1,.,TGTGCCAGCTCACCGGACAGGCTAAATCAGCCCCAGCATTTT,CASSPDRLNQPQHF
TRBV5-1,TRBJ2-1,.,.,TGCGCCAGCAGCTCTGGACAGTTTAGGGAATACAATGAGCAGTTCTTC,CASSSGQFREYNEQFF
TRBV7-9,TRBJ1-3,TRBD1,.,TGTGCCAGCAGCCCAAAAGACAGGGGGGTTTTCGTTATCGAGAACACCATATATTTT,CASSPKDRGVFVIENTIYF
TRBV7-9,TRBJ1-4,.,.,TGTGCCAGCAGCTCAGACATGAGACTGTTTTTT,CASSSDMRLFF
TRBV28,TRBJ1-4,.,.,TGTGCCAGCAGTTTATTGACAGGCCGTAATGAAAAACTGTTTTTT,CASSLLTGRNEKLFF
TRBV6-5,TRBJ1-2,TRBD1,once,TGTGCCAGCAATAACCCGGGACAGGGTGGCTACACCTTC,CASNNPGQGGYTF
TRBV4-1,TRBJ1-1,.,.,TGCGCCAGCACTTCGGCCCTGGGGTTACAGGGCCGGGGTGAGACTGAAGCTTTCTTT,CASTSALGLQGRGETEAFF
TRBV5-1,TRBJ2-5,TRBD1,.,TGCGCCAGCAGCTTGGGAGCAGGGGGCTTTAGGGAGACCCAGTACTTC,CASSLGAGGFRETQYF
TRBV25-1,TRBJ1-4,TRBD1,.,TGTGCCAGCAAGGGGGCGAATAATGAAAAACTGTTTTTT,CASKGANNEKLFF
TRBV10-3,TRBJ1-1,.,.,TGTGCCATCAGTGAACAGGCCCCTGGAGCTTTCTTT,CAISEQAPGAFF
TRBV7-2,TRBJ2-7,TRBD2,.,TGTGCCAGCAGCTTAGTGGGAGGGGCTCGCCACGAGCAGTACTTC,CASSLVGGARHEQYF
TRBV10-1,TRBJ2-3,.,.,TGCGCCAGCAGTGACCCTAGCACAGATACGCAGTATTTT,CASSDPSTDTQYF
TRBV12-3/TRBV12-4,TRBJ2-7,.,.,TGTGCCAGCAGGAAATCAGGGCCTCGGGAGCAGTACTTC,CASRKSGPREQYF
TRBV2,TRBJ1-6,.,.,TGTGCCAGCAGTGTGGTGAGCTCCTATAATTCACCCCTCCACTTT,CASSVVSSYNSPLHF
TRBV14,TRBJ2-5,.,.,TGTGCCAGCAGCTGGGCGGGAGAGACCCAGTACTTC,CASSWAGETQYF
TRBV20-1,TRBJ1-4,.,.,TGCAGTGCTAGTTGGACTATTAATGAAAAACTGTTTTTT,CSASWTINEKLFF
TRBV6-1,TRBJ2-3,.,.,TGTGCCAGCAGTGAGGCGGAAGGGACTTTGCAGTATTTT,CASSEAEGTLQYF
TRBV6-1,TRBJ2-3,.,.,TGTGCCAGCAGTGATGGACGAGGGGATACGCAGTATTTT,CASSDGRGDTQYF
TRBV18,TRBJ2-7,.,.,TGTGCCAGCTCTAGGTTTTGGGACTCCGTAACCTACGAGCAGTACTTC,CASSRFWDSVTYEQYF
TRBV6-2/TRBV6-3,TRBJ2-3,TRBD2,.,TGTGCCAGCAGTTCGCCTAGCGGGGCCACAGATACGCAGTATTTT,CASSSPSGATDTQYF
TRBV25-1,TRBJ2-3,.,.,TGTGCCAGCAGTGAATCAGGGAGCACAGATACGCAGTATTTT,CASSESGSTDTQYF
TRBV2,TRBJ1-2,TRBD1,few,TGTGCCAGCAGTAAACCCGGACAGGGCCCCATTCAAGGGGGCTACACCTTC,CASSKPGQGPIQGGYTF
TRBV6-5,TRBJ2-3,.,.,TGTGCCAGCAGTTATTGGCAGGGCACCACAGATACGCAGTATTTT,CASSYWQGTTDTQYF
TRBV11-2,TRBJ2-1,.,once,TGTGCCATCACGACAGGCTCCTACAATGAGCAGTTCTTC,CAITTGSYNEQFF